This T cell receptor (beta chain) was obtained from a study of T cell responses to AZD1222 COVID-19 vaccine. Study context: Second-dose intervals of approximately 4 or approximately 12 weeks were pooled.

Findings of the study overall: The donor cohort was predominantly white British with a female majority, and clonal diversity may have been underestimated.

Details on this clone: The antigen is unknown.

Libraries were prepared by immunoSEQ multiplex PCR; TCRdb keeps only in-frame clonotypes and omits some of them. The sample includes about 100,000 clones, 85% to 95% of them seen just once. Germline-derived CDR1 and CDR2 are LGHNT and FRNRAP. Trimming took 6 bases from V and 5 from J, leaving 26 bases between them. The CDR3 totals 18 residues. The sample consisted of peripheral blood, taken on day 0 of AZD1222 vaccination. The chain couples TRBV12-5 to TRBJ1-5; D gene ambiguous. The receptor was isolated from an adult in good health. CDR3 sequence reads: CASGPPGMEGANHQPQHF. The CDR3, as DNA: TGTGCTAGTGGCCCCCCCGGGATGGAGGGAGCGAACCATCAGCCCCAGCATTTT.